This T cell receptor beta chain came from a study of vaccination effects on CD4 cells after COVID-19. Study results and caveats: Few convalescent patients were studied, and early post-infection samples were lacking.

Viral peptide pool expansion of antigen-specific CD4+ T cells preceded sequencing in the ViraFEST assay. Researchers isolated CD4+ T cells once approximately eleven days of culture had elapsed. Nucleocapsid antibodies stayed negative before and after vaccination, showing no earlier SARS-CoV-2 infection. The culture medium for 2 million or so PBMC per well included 10 IU/ml IL-2 and around 9.8 ug/ml peptides. Data came from immunoSEQ multiplex PCR; TCRdb stores just in-frame clones and leaves some out. The sample includes some 52,000 clones, just under 80% of them seen just once. As for this clone: Its matching antigen is unknown.

Germline V gives CDR1 MDHEN, CDR2 SYDVKM. Trimming at V came to 4 bases and at J to 4 bases, leaving 10 bases not matched to a gene. This CDR3 has 17 amino acids. The sequencing here drew on CD4+ T cells from PBMCs cultured with HCoV-OC43 spike peptides, taken before COVID-19 vaccination. Subset meaning: HCoV-OC43 spike overlapping peptide pool stimulation. The source of this sequence is a human donor who received a COVID-19 vaccine. The chain carries TRBV28 and TRBJ2-2; 9 nucleotides match TRBD1. Written as DNA, the CDR3 is TGTGCCAGCAGTTCCCCCCCCGGGACAGGGTCCACCGGGGAGCTGTTTTTT. Translated, it gives CASSSPPGTGSTGELFF.